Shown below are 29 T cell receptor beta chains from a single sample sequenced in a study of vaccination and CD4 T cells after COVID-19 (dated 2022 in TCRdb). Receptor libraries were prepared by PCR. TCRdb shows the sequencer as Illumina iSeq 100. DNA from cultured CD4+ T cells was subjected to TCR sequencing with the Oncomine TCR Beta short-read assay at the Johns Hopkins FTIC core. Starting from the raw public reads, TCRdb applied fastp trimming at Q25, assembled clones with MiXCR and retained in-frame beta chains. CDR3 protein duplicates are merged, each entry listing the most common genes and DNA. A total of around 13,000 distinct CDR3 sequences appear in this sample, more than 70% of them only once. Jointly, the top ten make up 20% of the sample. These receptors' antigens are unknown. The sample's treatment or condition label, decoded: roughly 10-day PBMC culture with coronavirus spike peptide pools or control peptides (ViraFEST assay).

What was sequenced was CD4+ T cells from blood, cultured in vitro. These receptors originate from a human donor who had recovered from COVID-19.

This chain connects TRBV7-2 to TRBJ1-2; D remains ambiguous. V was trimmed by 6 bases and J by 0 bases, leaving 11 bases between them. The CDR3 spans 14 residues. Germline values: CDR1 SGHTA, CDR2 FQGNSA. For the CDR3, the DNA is TGTGCCAGCAGTTTCCTGACACCTAACTATGGCTACACCTTC. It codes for CASSFLTPNYGYTF.

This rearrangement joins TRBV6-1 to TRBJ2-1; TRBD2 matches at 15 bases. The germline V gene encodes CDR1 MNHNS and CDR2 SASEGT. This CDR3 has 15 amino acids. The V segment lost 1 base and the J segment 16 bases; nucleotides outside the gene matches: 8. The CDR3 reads CASSEGGLAGGGLFF. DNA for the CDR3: TGTGCCAGCAGTGAAGGAGGACTAGCGGGAGGGGGTTTATTCTTC.

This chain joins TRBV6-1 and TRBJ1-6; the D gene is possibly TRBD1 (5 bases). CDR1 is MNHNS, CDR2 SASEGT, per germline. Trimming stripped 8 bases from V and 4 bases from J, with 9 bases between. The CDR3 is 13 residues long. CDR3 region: CASGTVYNSPLHF. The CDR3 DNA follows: TGTGCCAGCGGGACGGTTTATAATTCACCCCTCCACTTT.

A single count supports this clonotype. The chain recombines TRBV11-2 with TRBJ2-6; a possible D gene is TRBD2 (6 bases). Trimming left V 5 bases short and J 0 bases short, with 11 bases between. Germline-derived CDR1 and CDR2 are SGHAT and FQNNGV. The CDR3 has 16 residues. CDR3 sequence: CASSPTRGSGANVLTF. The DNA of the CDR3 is TGTGCCAGCAGCCCCACGCGGGGCTCTGGGGCCAACGTCCTGACTTTC.

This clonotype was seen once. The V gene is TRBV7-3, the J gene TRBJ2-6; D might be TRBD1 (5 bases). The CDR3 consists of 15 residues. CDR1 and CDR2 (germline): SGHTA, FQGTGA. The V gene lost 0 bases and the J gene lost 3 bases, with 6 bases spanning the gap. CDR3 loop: CASSLTGDGANVLTF. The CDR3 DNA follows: TGTGCCAGCAGCTTAACAGGGGATGGGGCCAACGTCCTGACTTTC.

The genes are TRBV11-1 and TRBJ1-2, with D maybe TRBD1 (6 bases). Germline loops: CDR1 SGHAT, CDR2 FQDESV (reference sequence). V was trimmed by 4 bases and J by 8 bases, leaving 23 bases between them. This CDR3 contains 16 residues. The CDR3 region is CASSSLDPTGRYGYTF. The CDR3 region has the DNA TGTGCCAGCAGCTCCCTGGACCCGACAGGACGGTACGGCTACACCTTC.

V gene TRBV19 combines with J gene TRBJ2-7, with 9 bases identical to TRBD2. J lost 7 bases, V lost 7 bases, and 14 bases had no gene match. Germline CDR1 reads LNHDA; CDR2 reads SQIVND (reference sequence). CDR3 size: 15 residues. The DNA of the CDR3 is TGTGCCAGTATACGGGATAGCGGGAGCCTTACTGAGCAGTACTTC. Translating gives CASIRDSGSLTEQYF.

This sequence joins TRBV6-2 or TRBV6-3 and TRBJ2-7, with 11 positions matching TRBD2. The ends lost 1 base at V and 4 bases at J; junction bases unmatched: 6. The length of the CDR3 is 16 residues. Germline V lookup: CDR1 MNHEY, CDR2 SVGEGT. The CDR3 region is CASSYFASGGNYEQYF. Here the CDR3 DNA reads TGTGCCAGCAGTTACTTCGCTAGCGGGGGGAATTACGAGCAGTACTTC.

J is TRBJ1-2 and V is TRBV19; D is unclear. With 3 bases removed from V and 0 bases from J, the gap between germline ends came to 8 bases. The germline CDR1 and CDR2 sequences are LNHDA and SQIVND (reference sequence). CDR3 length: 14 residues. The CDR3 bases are TGTGCCAGTAGTATCATTGGAACTAACTATGGCTACACCTTC. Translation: CASSIIGTNYGYTF.

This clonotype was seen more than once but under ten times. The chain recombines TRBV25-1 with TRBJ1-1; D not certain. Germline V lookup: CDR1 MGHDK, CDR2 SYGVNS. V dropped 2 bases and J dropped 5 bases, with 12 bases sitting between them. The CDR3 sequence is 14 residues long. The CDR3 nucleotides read TGTGCCAGCAGTGAAGTATTATCCGGGACTGAAGCTTTCTTT. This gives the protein CASSEVLSGTEAFF.

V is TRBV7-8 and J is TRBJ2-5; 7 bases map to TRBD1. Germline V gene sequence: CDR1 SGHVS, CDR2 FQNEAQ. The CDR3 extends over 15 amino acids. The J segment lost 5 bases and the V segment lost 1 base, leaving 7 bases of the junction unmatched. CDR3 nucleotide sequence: TGTGCCAGCAGCTTAGAGACAGGGATGCGGGAGACCCAGTACTTC. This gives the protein CASSLETGMRETQYF. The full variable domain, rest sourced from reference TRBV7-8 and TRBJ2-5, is GAGVSQSPRYKVAKRGQDVALRCDPISGHVSLFWYQQALGQGPEFLTYFQNEAQLDKSGLPSDRFFAERPEGSVSTLKIQRTQQEDSAVYLCASSLETGMRETQYFGPGTRLLVL.

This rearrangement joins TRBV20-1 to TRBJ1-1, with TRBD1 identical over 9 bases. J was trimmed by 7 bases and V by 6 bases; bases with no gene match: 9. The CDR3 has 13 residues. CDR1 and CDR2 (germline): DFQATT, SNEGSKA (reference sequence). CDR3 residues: CSAPDRGSNEAFF. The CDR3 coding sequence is TGCAGTGCACCAGACAGGGGGAGTAATGAAGCTTTCTTT.

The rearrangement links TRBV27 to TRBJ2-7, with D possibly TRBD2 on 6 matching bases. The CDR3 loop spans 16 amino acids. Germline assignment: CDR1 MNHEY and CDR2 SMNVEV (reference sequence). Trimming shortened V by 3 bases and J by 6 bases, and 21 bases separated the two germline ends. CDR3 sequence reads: CASSLRLGTVRGEQYF. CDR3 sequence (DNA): TGTGCCAGCAGTTTGCGGCTCGGGACTGTGAGGGGCGAGCAGTACTTC.

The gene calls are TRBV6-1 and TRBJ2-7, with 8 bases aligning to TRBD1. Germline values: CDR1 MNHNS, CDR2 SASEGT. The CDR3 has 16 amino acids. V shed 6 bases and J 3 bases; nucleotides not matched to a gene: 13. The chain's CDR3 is CASRTDRGVGHYEQYF. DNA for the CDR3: TGTGCCAGCAGAACCGACAGGGGAGTAGGGCACTACGAGCAGTACTTC.

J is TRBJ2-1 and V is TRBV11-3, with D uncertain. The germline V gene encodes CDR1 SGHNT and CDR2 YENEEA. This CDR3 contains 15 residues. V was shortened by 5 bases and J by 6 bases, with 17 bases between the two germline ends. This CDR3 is CASSKNSQRTNEQFF. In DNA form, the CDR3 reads TGTGCCAGCAGCAAAAATAGCCAACGAACCAATGAGCAGTTCTTC.

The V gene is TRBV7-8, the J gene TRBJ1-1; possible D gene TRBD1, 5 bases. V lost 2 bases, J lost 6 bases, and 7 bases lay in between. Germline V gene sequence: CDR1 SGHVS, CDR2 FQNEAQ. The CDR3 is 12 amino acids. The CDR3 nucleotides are TGTGCCAGCAGCTTACGGGGGGCTGAAGCTTTCTTT. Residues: CASSLRGAEAFF.

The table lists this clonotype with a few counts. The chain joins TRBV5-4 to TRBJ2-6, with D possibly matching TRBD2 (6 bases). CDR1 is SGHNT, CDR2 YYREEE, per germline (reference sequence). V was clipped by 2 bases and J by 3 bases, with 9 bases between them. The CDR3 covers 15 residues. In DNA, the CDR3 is TGTGCCAGCAGCTTTGGAGGGTTTGGGGCCAACGTCCTGACTTTC. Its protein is CASSFGGFGANVLTF.

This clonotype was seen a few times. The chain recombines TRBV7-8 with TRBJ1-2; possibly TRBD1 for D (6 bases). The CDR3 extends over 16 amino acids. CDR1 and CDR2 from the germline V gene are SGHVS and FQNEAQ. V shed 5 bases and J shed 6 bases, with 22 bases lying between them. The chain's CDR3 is CASSPQPSGTMNGYTF. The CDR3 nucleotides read TGTGCCAGCAGCCCTCAACCCTCCGGGACAATGAATGGCTACACCTTC.

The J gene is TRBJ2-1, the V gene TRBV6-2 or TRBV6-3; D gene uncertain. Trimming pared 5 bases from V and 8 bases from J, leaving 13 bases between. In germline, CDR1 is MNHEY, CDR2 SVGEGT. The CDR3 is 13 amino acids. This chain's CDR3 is CASSNPGFHEQFF. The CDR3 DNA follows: TGTGCCAGCAGTAACCCTGGGTTCCATGAGCAGTTCTTC.

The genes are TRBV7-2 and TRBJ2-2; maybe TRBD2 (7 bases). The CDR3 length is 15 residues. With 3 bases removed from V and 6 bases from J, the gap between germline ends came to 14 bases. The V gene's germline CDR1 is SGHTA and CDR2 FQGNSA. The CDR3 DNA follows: TGTGCCAGCAGCTTCAGACTAGCAGGGGCCGGGGAGCTGTTTTTT. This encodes CASSFRLAGAGELFF.

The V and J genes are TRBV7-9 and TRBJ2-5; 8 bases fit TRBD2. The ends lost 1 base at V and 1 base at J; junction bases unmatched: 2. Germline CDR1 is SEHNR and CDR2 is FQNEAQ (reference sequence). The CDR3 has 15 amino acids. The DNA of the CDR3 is TGTGCCAGCAGCTTAGGGGCGGGGGGCCAAGAGACCCAGTACTTC. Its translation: CASSLGAGGQETQYF.

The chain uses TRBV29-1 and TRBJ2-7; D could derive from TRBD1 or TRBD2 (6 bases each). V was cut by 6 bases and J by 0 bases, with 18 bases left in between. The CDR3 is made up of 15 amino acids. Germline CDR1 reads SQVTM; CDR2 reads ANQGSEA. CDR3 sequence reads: CSVPAGQGHSYEQYF. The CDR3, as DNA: TGCAGCGTACCGGCGGGGCAGGGACACTCCTACGAGCAGTACTTC.

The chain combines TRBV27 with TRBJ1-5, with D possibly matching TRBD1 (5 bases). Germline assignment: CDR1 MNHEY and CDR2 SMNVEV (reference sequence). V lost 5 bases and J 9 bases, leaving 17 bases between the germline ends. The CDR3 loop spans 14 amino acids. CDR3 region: CASSPRDRRGPQHF. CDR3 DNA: TGTGCCAGCAGTCCCCGGGACCGCCGCGGGCCCCAGCATTTT.

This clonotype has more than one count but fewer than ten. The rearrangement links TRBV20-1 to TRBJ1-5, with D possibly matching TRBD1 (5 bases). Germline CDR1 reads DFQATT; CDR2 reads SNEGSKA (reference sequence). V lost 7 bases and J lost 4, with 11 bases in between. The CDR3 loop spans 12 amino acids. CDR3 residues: CSVGGGNQPQHF. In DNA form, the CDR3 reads TGCAGTGTAGGTGGGGGGAATCAGCCCCAGCATTTT.

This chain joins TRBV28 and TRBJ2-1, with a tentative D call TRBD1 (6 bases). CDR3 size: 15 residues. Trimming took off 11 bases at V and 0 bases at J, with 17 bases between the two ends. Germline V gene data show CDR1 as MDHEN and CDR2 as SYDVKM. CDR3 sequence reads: CAGKPGQSSYNEQFF. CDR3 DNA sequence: TGTGCCGGCAAACCGGGACAAAGCTCCTACAATGAGCAGTTCTTC.

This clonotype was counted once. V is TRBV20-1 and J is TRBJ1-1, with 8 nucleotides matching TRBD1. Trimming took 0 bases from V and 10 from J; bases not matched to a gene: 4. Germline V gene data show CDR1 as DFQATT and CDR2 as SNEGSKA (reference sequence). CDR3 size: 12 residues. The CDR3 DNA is TGCAGTGCTAGAGACATGGGGACAGGAGCTTTCTTT. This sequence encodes CSARDMGTGAFF.

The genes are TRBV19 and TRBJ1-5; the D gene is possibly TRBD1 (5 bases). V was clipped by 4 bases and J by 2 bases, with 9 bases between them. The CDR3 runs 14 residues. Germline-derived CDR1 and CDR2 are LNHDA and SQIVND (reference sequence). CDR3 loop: CASSRVGGNQPQHF. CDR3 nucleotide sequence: TGTGCCAGTAGTAGAGTAGGGGGCAATCAGCCCCAGCATTTT.

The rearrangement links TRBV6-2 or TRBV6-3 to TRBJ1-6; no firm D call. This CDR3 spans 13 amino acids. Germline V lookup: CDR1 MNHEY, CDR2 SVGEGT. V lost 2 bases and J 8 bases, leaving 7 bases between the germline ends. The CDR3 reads CASSYEVYSPLHF. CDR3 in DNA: TGTGCCAGCAGTTACGAGGTCTATTCACCCCTCCACTTT.

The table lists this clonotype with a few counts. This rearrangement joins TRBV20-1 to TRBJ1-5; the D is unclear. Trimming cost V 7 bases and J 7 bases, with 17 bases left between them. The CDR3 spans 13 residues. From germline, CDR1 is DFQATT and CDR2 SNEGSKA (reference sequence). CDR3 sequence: CSVRHGDVQPQHF. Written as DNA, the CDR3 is TGCAGTGTCCGACACGGGGATGTCCAGCCCCAGCATTTT.